This TCR beta chain was sequenced for a study of blood T cell repertoires in COVID-19. Overall study: The United States, Italy and Spain provided the acute and convalescent COVID-19 samples.

Authors' methods: Cell counts per sample came from amplifying reference gene primers. Clones were sequenced by immunoSEQ multiplex PCR, and TCRdb holds only the in-frame ones, with some missing. V and J calls and clone size are as listed in that table; D and trimming were resolved from the DNA. The sample carries some 60,000 clones, around 79% recorded once. Sequencing was performed on peripheral blood. This receptor was identified in a human donor in a cohort sampled during active COVID-19.

CDR3: CASSFWQASYEQYF. The DNA for the CDR3 is TGTGCCAGCAGTTTCTGGCAGGCCTCCTACGAGCAGTACTTC. This chain joins TRBV28 and TRBJ2-7; D is uncertain. This CDR3 is 14 amino acids long. Between the trimmed V and J ends, which lost 3 bases and 0 bases, there was a span of 9 bases. Germline V gene lookup returns CDR1 MDHEN and CDR2 SYDVKM.